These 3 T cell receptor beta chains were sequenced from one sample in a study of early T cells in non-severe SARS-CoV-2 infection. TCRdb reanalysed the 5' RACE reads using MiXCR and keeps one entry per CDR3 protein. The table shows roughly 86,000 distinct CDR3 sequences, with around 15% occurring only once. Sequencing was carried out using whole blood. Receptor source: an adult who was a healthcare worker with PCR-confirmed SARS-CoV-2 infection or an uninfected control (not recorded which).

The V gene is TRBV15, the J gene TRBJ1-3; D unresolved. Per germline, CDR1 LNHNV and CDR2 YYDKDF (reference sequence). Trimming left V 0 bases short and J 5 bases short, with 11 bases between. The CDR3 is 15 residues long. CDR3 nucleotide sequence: TGTGCCACCAGCAGAGATAGGGCCAGAAGAAACACCATATATTTT. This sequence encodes CATSRDRARRNTIYF.

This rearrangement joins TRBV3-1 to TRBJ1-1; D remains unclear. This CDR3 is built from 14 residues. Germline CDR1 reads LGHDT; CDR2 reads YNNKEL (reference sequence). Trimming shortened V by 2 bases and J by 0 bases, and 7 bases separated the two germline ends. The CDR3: CASSQKGLNTEAFF. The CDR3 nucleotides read TGTGCCAGCAGCCAAAAAGGGTTGAACACTGAAGCTTTCTTT.

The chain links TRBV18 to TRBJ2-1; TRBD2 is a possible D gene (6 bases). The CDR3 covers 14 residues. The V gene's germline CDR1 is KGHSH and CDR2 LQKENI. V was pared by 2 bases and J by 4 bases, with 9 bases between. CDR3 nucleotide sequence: TGTGCCAGCTCACCAACGCGGGAATACAATGAGCAGTTCTTC. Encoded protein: CASSPTREYNEQFF.